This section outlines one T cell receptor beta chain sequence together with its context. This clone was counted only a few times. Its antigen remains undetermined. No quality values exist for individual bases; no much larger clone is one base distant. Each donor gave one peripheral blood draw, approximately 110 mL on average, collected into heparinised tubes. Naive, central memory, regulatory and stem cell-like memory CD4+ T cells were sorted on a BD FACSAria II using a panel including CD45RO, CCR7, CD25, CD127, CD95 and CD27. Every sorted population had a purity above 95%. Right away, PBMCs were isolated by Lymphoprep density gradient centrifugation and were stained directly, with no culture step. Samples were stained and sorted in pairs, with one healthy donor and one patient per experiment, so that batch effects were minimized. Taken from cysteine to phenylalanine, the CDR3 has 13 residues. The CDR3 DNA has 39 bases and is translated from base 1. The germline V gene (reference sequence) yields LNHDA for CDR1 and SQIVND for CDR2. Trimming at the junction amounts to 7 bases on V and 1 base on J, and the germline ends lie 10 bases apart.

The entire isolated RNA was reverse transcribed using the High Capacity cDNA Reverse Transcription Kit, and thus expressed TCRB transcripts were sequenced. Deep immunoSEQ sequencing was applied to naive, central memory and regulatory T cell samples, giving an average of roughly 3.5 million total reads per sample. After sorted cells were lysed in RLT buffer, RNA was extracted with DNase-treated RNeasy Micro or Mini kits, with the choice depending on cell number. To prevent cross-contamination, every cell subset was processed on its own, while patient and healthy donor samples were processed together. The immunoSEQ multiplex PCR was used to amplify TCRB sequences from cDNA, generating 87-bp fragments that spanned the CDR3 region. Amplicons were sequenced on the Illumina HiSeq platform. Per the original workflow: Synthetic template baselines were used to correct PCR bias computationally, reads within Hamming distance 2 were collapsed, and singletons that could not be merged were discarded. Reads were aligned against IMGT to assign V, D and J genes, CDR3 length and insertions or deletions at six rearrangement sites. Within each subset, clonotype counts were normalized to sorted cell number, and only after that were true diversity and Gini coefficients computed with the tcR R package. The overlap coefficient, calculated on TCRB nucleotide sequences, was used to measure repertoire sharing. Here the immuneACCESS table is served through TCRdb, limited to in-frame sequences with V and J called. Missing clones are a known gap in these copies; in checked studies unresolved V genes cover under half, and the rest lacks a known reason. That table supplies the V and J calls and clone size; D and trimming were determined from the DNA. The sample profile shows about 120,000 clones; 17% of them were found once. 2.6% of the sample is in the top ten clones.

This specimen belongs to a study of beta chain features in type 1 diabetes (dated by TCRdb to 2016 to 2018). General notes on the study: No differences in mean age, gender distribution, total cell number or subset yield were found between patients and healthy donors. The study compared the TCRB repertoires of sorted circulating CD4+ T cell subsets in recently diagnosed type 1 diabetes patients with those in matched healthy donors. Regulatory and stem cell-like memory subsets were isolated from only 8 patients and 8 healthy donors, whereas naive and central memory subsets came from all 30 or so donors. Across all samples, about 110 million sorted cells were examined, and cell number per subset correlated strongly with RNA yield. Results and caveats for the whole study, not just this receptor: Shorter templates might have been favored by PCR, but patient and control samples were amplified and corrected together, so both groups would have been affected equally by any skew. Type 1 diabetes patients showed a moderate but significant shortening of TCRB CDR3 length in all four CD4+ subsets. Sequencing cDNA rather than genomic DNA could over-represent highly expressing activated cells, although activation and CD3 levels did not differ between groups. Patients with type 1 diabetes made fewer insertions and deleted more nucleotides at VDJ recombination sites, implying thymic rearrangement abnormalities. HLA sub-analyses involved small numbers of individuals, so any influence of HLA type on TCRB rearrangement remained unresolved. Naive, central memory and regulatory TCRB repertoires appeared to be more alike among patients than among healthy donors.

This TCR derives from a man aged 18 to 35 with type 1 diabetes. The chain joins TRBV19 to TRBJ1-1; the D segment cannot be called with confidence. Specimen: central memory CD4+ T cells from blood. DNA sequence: TGTGCCAGTATGACCCTCCCGAACACTGAAGCTTTCTTT. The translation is CASMTLPNTEAFF.